Below, one T cell receptor (beta chain) is given with its context. Its cognate antigen is unknown. The entry originates in a study of T cells in Graves' hyperthyroidism and ophthalmopathy. Criteria for exclusion of patients were uncontrolled infection, other autoimmune disease, pregnancy or lactation. Diagnoses rested on clinical symptoms, serum thyroxine and TRAb, thyroid ultrasound and orbital computed tomography. The TCR beta CDR3 regions underwent amplification using RNA transcripts as the source. TCR CDR3 regions were first amplified by RT-PCR with HTBI primers. TCRdb re-called the multiplex PCR reads with MiXCR, one entry per CDR3 protein. Of 450,000 to 700,000 distinct CDR3 sequences in the sample, roughly 46% were seen once. Study-level points and caveats: Ophthalmopathy onset followed model prediction by a median around six months.

Trimming shortened V by 6 bases and J by 4 bases, and 12 bases separated the two germline ends. The CDR3 loop spans 13 amino acids. Germline values: CDR1 SNHLY, CDR2 FYNNEI. This receptor was identified in a woman aged 18 to 35 with Graves' hyperthyroidism. Sequencing was carried out using peripheral blood or thyroid tissue (not recorded which). The gene calls are TRBV2 and TRBJ1-1; no reliable D call. The CDR3 region is CASREDATTEAFF. For the CDR3, the DNA is TGTGCCAGCAGAGAGGACGCAACCACTGAAGCTTTCTTT.